This T cell receptor (beta chain) was retrieved from a study of Ad26.COV2.S vaccination and SARS-CoV-2 variants. Overall study context: Trial arm assignment for the donor was COV1001 Ad26.COV2.S. Study-wide results and limits: Substantial breadth was reportedly displayed by spike-specific CD8+ and CD4+ T cell responses after vaccination.

Remarks on this clone: Its antigen is as yet unknown.

Described treatment: some 20 received Ad26.COV2.S at low or high dose, single or two shots; about 5 received placebo; per-sample allocation not given. Sampling occurred on day 63 after the first vaccine or placebo injection. An Ad26 vector that expressed Wuhan-strain SARS-CoV-2 spike constituted the vaccine. TCRdb's copy holds only in-frame clones and misses some; the assay was immunoSEQ multiplex PCR. The sample contains around 320,000 clones, around four fifths of which appear only once. The clonotype originates from a person aged 18-60 years who received the Ad26.COV2.S COVID-19 vaccine or a placebo. The material was peripheral blood, obtained in a trial of Ad26.COV2.S vaccine versus placebo.

This chain's CDR3 is CATSDPTSATPPETQYF. The DNA of the CDR3 is TGTGCCACCAGTGATCCAACTAGCGCGACCCCCCCAGAGACCCAGTACTTC. The chain employs TRBV24-1 and TRBJ2-5, with 7 bases identical to TRBD2. CDR3 length: 17 residues. With 3 bases clipped from V and 4 bases from J, the junction kept 13 bases outside the gene matches. Germline CDR1 and CDR2: KGHDR and SFDVKD.